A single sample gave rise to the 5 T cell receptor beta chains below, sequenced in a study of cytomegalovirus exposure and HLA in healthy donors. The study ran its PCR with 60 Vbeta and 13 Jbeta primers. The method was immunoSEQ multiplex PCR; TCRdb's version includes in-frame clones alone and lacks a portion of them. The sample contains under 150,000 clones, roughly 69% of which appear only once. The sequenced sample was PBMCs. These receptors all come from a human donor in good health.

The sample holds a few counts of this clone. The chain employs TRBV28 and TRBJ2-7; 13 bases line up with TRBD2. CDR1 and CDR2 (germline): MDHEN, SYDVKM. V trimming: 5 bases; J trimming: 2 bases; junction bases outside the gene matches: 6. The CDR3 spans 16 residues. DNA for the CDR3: TGTGCCAGCAGTCGACTAGGACTAGCGGGAGCCTACGAGCAGTACTTC. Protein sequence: CASSRLGLAGAYEQYF.

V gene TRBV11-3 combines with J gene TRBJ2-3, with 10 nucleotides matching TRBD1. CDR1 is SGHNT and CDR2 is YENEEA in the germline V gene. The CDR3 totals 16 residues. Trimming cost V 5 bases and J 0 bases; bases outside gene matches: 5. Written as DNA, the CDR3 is TGTGCCAGCAGCCTTGGGGACAGGGGAAGCACAGATACGCAGTATTTT. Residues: CASSLGDRGSTDTQYF.

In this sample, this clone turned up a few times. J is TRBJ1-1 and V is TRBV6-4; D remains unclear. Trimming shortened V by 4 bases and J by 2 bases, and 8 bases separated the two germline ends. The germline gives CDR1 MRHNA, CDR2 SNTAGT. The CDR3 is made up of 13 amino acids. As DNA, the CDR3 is TGTGCCAGCAGTGTGACACTTAACACTGAAGCTTTCTTT. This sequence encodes CASSVTLNTEAFF.

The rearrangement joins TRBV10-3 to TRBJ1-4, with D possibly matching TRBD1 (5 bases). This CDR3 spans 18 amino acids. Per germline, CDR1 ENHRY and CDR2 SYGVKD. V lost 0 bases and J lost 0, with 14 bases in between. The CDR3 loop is CAISESGKGFATNEKLFF. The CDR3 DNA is TGTGCCATCAGTGAGTCGGGGAAGGGGTTCGCAACTAATGAAAAACTGTTTTTT.

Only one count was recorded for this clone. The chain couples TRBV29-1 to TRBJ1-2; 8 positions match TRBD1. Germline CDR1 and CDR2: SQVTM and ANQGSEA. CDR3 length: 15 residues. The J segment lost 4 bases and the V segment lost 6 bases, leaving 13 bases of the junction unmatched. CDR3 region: CSVVGQGRASYGYTF. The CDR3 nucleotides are TGCAGCGTGGTCGGACAGGGACGGGCTTCCTATGGCTACACCTTC.